These 4 T cell receptor beta chains came from one sample sequenced in a study of PD-1 blockade in classical Hodgkin lymphoma. Sequenced by immunoSEQ multiplex PCR; TCRdb stores in-frame clones only, minus some. The repertoire holds tens of thousands of clones, with 80% as singletons. Documented time point: cycle 4 day 1 (C4D1), after less than seven weeks of nivolumab. Following autologous stem cell transplantation, relapse occurred in every patient, and exposure to brentuximab vedotin varied. Material: peripheral blood mononuclear cells (PBMCs), obtained before the fourth cycle of nivolumab. These receptors all come from a human donor with classical Hodgkin lymphoma.

For this clone: The sample contains more than one DNA sequence encoding this CDR3. The chain combines TRBV29-1 with TRBJ1-1; D is ambiguous. The CDR3 runs 13 residues. Trimming stripped 7 bases from V and 0 bases from J, with 12 bases between. Germline values: CDR1 SQVTM, CDR2 ANQGSEA. CDR3 sequence: CSARTDMNTEAFF. The DNA for the CDR3 is TGCAGCGCTCGGACGGATATGAACACTGAAGCTTTCTTT.

This rearrangement joins TRBV27 to TRBJ2-3; the D gene is possibly TRBD2 (6 bases). CDR3 length: 15 amino acids. Trimming took off 2 bases at V and 5 bases at J, with 14 bases between the two ends. CDR1 is MNHEY, CDR2 SMNVEV, per germline (reference sequence). The CDR3 DNA reads as TGTGCCAGCAGTTTAGCGGGATCCCTGGTAGATACGCAGTATTTT. Translated, it gives CASSLAGSLVDTQYF.

The V gene is TRBV18, the J gene TRBJ2-2; D may be TRBD2 (6 bases). Germline lookup yields CDR1 KGHSH and CDR2 LQKENI. The germline V and J ends were trimmed by 0 bases and 3 bases, with 11 bases remaining between them. The CDR3 totals 16 residues. The chain's CDR3 is CASSPPGGGDTGELFF. The CDR3 nucleotides read TGTGCCAGCTCACCACCGGGAGGAGGGGACACCGGGGAGCTGTTTTTT.

The count of this clone is one. The gene calls are TRBV27 and TRBJ2-6; D is unresolved. The CDR3 runs 16 residues. Germline-derived CDR1 and CDR2 are MNHEY and SMNVEV (reference sequence). With 1 base removed from V and 1 base from J, the gap between germline ends came to 8 bases. The CDR3 nucleotides read TGTGCCAGCAGTTTATGGAAATCATCTGGGGCCAACGTCCTGACTTTC. It is translated as CASSLWKSSGANVLTF. The complete variable domain, with remaining parts taken from reference TRBV27 and TRBJ2-6, reads EAQVTQNPRYLITVTGKKLTVTCSQNMNHEYMSWYRQDPGLGLRQIYYSMNVEVTDKGDVPEGYKVSRKEKRNFPLILESPSPNQTSLYFCASSLWKSSGANVLTFGAGSRLTVL.